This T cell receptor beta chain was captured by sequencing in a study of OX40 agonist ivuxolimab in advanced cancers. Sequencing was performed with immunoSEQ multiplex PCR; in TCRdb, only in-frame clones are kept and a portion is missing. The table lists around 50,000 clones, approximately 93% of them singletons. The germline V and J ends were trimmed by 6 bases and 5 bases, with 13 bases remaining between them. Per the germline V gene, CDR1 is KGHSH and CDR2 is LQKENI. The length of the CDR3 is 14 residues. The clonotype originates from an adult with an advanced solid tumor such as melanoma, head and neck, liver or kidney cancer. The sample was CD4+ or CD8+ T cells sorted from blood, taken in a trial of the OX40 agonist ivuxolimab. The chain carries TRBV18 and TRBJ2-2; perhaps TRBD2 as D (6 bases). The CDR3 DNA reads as TGTGCCAGCTCCTCGGGACTCGTGACCGGGGAGCTGTTTTTT. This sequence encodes CASSSGLVTGELFF.